The 18 T cell receptor beta chains given below trace back to one sample, sequenced in a study of human T cells and chemical hapten exposure. TCRdb reprocessed the RACE reads via MiXCR and lists one record per CDR3 protein. The sample contains 250,000 or so distinct CDR3 sequences, about 9% of which appear only once. Time point of the sample: pre-sensitization, week 0. The treatment: therapeutic diphenylcyclopropenone sensitization with weekly scalp DPC. This specimen was whole blood, taken in connection with sensitization to the hapten diphenylcyclopropenone (DPC). Receptors were obtained from a woman aged 40-49 years with alopecia areata. Some clones in this sample may be carry-over from other donors' samples.

This clonotype was seen ten or more times. The chain uses TRBV29-1 and TRBJ2-2; D might be TRBD2 (5 bases). Trimming pared 4 bases from V and 1 base from J, leaving 10 bases between. From germline, CDR1 is SQVTM and CDR2 ANQGSEA. This CDR3 has 14 residues. CDR3 region: CSVVGSENTGELFF. The DNA for the CDR3 is TGCAGCGTTGTGGGTAGCGAGAACACCGGGGAGCTGTTTTTT.

The V gene is TRBV28, the J gene TRBJ1-5; 9 bases match TRBD1. The CDR3 length is 15 residues. Germline V gene sequence: CDR1 MDHEN, CDR2 SYDVKM. V was clipped by 3 bases and J by 2 bases; unmatched bases: 2. CDR3 sequence (DNA): TGTGCCAGCAGTTTTTGGACAGGGGGCAATCAGCCCCAGCATTTT. Amino acids: CASSFWTGGNQPQHF. The variable domain in full, completed from reference TRBV28 and TRBJ1-5, reads DVKVTQSSRYLVKRTGEKVFLECVQDMDHENMFWYRQDPGLGLRLIYFSYDVKMKEKGDIPEGYSVSREKKERFSLILESASTNQTSMYLCASSFWTGGNQPQHFGDGTRLSIL.

This clonotype was seen only a few times. V is TRBV6-5 and J is TRBJ2-1; D gene uncertain. CDR1 and CDR2 (germline): MNHEY, SVGAGI. This CDR3 is built from 17 residues. V lost 1 base and J 8 bases, leaving 21 bases between the germline ends. CDR3 residues: CASSYLVSATRIYEQFF. DNA for the CDR3: TGTGCCAGCAGTTACTTAGTGTCCGCCACTCGGATTTATGAGCAGTTCTTC.

This sequence joins TRBV6-2 or TRBV6-3 and TRBJ2-1, with D perhaps TRBD2 (6 bases). The CDR3 covers 13 residues. With 2 bases removed from V and 7 bases from J, the gap between germline ends came to 9 bases. Germline V gene data show CDR1 as MNHEY and CDR2 as SVGEGT. In DNA form, the CDR3 reads TGTGCCAGCAGTTACATTAGCGGTAATGAGCAGTTCTTC. It specifies CASSYISGNEQFF.

J is TRBJ2-2 and V is TRBV27, with 7 bases matching TRBD1. This CDR3 has 14 amino acids. CDR1 and CDR2 from the germline V gene are MNHEY and SMNVEV (reference sequence). Trimming took 8 bases from V and 0 from J; bases not matched to a gene: 3. The CDR3 reads CASRQGTNTGELFF. In nucleotides, the CDR3 is TGTGCCAGCCGACAGGGAACGAACACCGGGGAGCTGTTTTTT.

This clonotype has just a few counts. V gene TRBV12-3 or TRBV12-4 combines with J gene TRBJ2-3; 7 bases fit TRBD1. The V and J ends lost 0 bases and 6 bases, in that order; junction bases with no gene match: 3. The CDR3 is 14 amino acids. The chain's CDR3 is CASSLATGSDTQYF. The DNA for the CDR3 is TGTGCCAGCAGTTTAGCGACAGGGTCTGATACGCAGTATTTT.

This sequence joins TRBV20-1 and TRBJ2-7, with 7 bases that match TRBD1. This CDR3 is 14 amino acids long. Germline CDR1 is DFQATT and CDR2 is SNEGSKA (reference sequence). J gave up 5 bases and V 5 bases, and 12 bases lay outside the gene matches. CDR3 residues: CSAPGRGQGDEQYF. CDR3 in DNA: TGCAGTGCTCCAGGGCGCGGGCAGGGGGACGAGCAGTACTTC.

The rearrangement uses TRBV25-1 and TRBJ2-1; D gene uncertain. V gave up 4 bases and J gave up 5 bases, with 6 bases separating them. The CDR3 covers 12 residues. CDR1 is MGHDK and CDR2 is SYGVNS in the germline V gene. CDR3 sequence: CASSVRNNEQFF. Here the CDR3 DNA reads TGTGCCAGCAGTGTACGGAACAATGAGCAGTTCTTC. The full variable domain, its missing parts supplied by reference TRBV25-1 and TRBJ2-1, is EADIYQTPRYLVIGTGKKITLECSQTMGHDKMYWYQQDPGMELHLIHYSYGVNSTEKGDLSSESTVSRIRTEHFPLTLESARPSHTSQYLCASSVRNNEQFFGPGTRLTVL.

This clonotype turned up a few times. V is TRBV7-2 and J is TRBJ2-2; D might be TRBD1 (6 bases). The germline V gene has CDR1 SGHTA and CDR2 FQGNSA. Trimming removed 4 bases from V and 6 bases from J, with 12 bases in between. The CDR3 has 14 amino acids. CDR3 bases: TGTGCCAGCAGCTCACAGGGTGTTGCCGGGGAGCTGTTTTTT. The encoded protein is CASSSQGVAGELFF.

This clonotype turned up a few times. This chain connects TRBV6-5 to TRBJ2-6; 16 nucleotides line up with TRBD2. CDR3 length equals 18 residues. Trimming at V came to 4 bases and at J to 4 bases, leaving 4 bases not matched to a gene. Per the germline V gene, CDR1 is MNHEY and CDR2 is SVGAGI. The CDR3 loop is CASSSGLAGGRGANVLTF. The CDR3, as DNA: TGTGCCAGCAGTTCGGGACTAGCGGGAGGGCGCGGGGCCAACGTCCTGACTTTC.

This clonotype was seen only a few times. The chain couples TRBV20-1 to TRBJ2-2, with no clear D. The V gene's germline CDR1 is DFQATT and CDR2 SNEGSKA (reference sequence). The V gene lost 0 bases and the J gene lost 13 bases, with 15 bases spanning the gap. This CDR3 has 13 residues. CDR3 region: CSARDRSLLGLFF. DNA of the CDR3: TGCAGTGCTAGAGATCGGTCCCTGCTGGGGCTGTTTTTT.

Only a few counts were recorded for this clonotype. The V gene is TRBV2, the J gene TRBJ2-7; tentative D call: TRBD1 (5 bases). This CDR3 comprises 16 residues. V shed 0 bases and J shed 2 bases, with 14 bases lying between them. Germline V gene sequence: CDR1 SNHLY, CDR2 FYNNEI. In nucleotides, the CDR3 is TGTGCCAGCAGTGAAGCGAGGACAAGGGTAACCTACGAGCAGTACTTC. Translation: CASSEARTRVTYEQYF.

V usage is TRBV10-3 and J usage is TRBJ2-1, with D perhaps TRBD1 (6 bases). Trimming took off 6 bases at V and 3 bases at J, with 18 bases between the two ends. The germline V gene has CDR1 ENHRY and CDR2 SYGVKD. This CDR3 is built from 16 residues. This chain's CDR3 is CAIRTTGPSFYNEQFF. The CDR3 DNA is TGTGCCATCAGGACTACAGGGCCCAGTTTCTACAATGAGCAGTTCTTC.

This clonotype has just a few counts. The chain links TRBV5-1 to TRBJ2-7, with D hard to call. With 2 bases removed from V and 2 bases from J, the gap between germline ends came to 11 bases. This CDR3 contains 14 residues. Germline V gene lookup returns CDR1 SGHRS and CDR2 YFSETQ. CDR3 sequence reads: CASSLDGWAYEQYF. Here the CDR3 DNA reads TGCGCCAGCAGCTTAGATGGCTGGGCCTACGAGCAGTACTTC.

V usage is TRBV3-1 and J usage is TRBJ2-3, with TRBD2 identical over 13 bases. The germline V gene has CDR1 LGHDT and CDR2 YNNKEL (reference sequence). Trimming took 3 bases from V and 4 from J; bases not matched to a gene: 4. CDR3 length: 16 residues. The CDR3 region is CASSHTLAGGPDTQYF. The CDR3 DNA reads as TGTGCCAGCAGCCACACACTAGCGGGAGGGCCAGATACGCAGTATTTT.

The J gene is TRBJ2-7, the V gene TRBV28; 14 nucleotides match TRBD2. Germline CDR1 reads MDHEN; CDR2 reads SYDVKM. V gave up 6 bases and J gave up 5 bases; unmatched junction bases: 6. This CDR3 is 15 amino acids long. In DNA form, the CDR3 reads TGTGCCAGCAGGGGACTAGCGGGAGCCCCTCACGAGCAGTACTTC. Amino acid sequence: CASRGLAGAPHEQYF.

This clonotype was counted between two and nine times. The V call is TRBV2, the J call TRBJ1-5, with D perhaps matching TRBD1 (6 bases). Trimming pared 6 bases from V and 7 bases from J, leaving 10 bases between. Germline assignment: CDR1 SNHLY and CDR2 FYNNEI. The CDR3 contains 12 residues. CDR3 residues: CASRLQGQPQHF. The CDR3, as DNA: TGTGCCAGCAGGTTACAGGGCCAGCCCCAGCATTTT.

The gene calls are TRBV18 and TRBJ2-5; possibly TRBD1 or TRBD2 for D (5 bases each). The CDR3 has 14 amino acids. V was pared by 0 bases and J by 4 bases, with 9 bases between. Germline CDR1 reads KGHSH; CDR2 reads LQKENI. The CDR3 bases are TGTGCCAGCTCACCACCGGGGACGGGAGAGACCCAGTACTTC. Protein product: CASSPPGTGETQYF.